The T cell receptor (beta chain) under discussion was sequenced for a study of cytomegalovirus exposure and HLA in healthy donors. The study, taken as a whole, reports: According to the study, 160 or so TCR beta chains were cytomegalovirus-associated. The majority of TCR sequences were rare, yet some public TCRs appeared in many donors.

Of note for this clone: Its antigen remains unknown.

The germline CDR1 and CDR2 sequences are ENHRY and SYGVKD. Trimming removed 2 bases from V and 4 bases from J, with 12 bases in between. This CDR3 comprises 14 residues. Though probably carrying unrecorded immune exposures, donors were nominally healthy at sampling. The study ran its PCR with 60 Vbeta and 13 Jbeta primers. Original analysis: Roughly 83 million unique TCR beta chains, roughly 11 million of them shared, were counted by a later analysis. Data came from immunoSEQ multiplex PCR; TCRdb stores just in-frame clones and leaves some out. The D gene and trimming were derived from the DNA, and the V and J assignments and clone size from that table. The data contain around 100,000 clones, 78% of them singletons.

This chain uses TRBV10-3 with TRBJ2-7; D is perhaps TRBD1 (6 bases). The sequenced sample consisted of PBMCs. The source is a woman aged 40-49 years in good health and CMV-seropositive. For the CDR3, the DNA is TGTGCCATCAGTGAGGGACAGACATTATACGAGCAGTACTTC. This codes for CAISEGQTLYEQYF.